One sample yielded the 11 T cell receptor beta chains listed below, sequenced in a study of cytomegalovirus exposure and HLA in healthy donors. Amplification used 60 Vbeta primers and 13 Jbeta primers. Sequencing was performed with immunoSEQ multiplex PCR; in TCRdb, only in-frame clones are kept and a portion is missing. Of about 230,000 clones in the sample, 85% were seen once. The sequenced material came from PBMCs. The receptors come from a girl aged 2 to 9 in good health and CMV-seronegative.

The rearrangement links TRBV28 to TRBJ1-2, with D hard to call. The CDR3 has 12 amino acids. Germline CDR1 and CDR2: MDHEN and SYDVKM. V was shortened by 5 bases and J by 5 bases, with 9 bases between the two germline ends. As DNA, the CDR3 is TGTGCCAGCAGTCTCAAGCGGTATGGCTACACCTTC. Translating it yields CASSLKRYGYTF.

The V call is TRBV18, the J call TRBJ2-7; 8 bases align to TRBD1. The ends lost 5 bases at V and 5 bases at J; junction bases unmatched: 8. Germline V gives CDR1 KGHSH, CDR2 LQKENI. The CDR3 is 14 residues long. The CDR3 loop reads CASSTSDRVHEQYF. As DNA, the CDR3 is TGTGCCAGCTCAACGTCGGACAGGGTCCACGAGCAGTACTTC.

The CDR3 spells CASSLWTGGADYGYTF. The CDR3 DNA reads as TGTGCCAGCAGCTTGTGGACAGGGGGCGCTGACTATGGCTACACCTTC. This chain connects TRBV5-6 to TRBJ1-2, with 11 bases aligning to TRBD1. The germline CDR1 and CDR2 sequences are SGHDT and YYEEEE. The CDR3 is made up of 16 amino acids. After removal of 1 base from V and 3 bases from J, the junction contained 5 bases not matched to a gene.

The sample holds a few counts of this clone. The chain combines TRBV10-3 with TRBJ1-3; no firm D call. This CDR3 has 12 amino acids. Between the trimmed V and J ends, which lost 2 bases and 4 bases, there was a span of 3 bases. Germline values: CDR1 ENHRY, CDR2 SYGVKD. The CDR3, as DNA: TGTGCCATCAGTGAGCCGGGAAACACCATATATTTT. Translation: CAISEPGNTIYF.

The chain uses TRBV30 and TRBJ1-1; unclear D gene. The CDR3 runs to 13 residues. The V end lost 0 bases, the J end lost 2 bases, and 7 bases lay between the germline ends. CDR1 is GTSNPN, CDR2 SVGIG, per germline (reference sequence). CDR3 bases: TGTGCCTGGAGTGTATACAGTAACACTGAAGCTTTCTTT. The encoded protein is CAWSVYSNTEAFF.

The rearrangement links TRBV6-1 to TRBJ1-2; a possible D gene is TRBD1 (6 bases). Germline V CDR1 and CDR2: MNHNS, SASEGT. Trimming stripped 3 bases from V and 5 bases from J, with 16 bases between. The CDR3 totals 15 residues. CDR3 residues: CASSDFNRVGYGYTF. CDR3 nucleotides: TGTGCCAGCAGTGACTTCAACAGGGTAGGGTATGGCTACACCTTC.

This chain uses TRBV6-5 with TRBJ1-3; D not certain. The CDR3 covers 16 residues. Trimming removed 2 bases at V and 2 bases at J, with 13 bases between. Germline V gives CDR1 MNHEY, CDR2 SVGAGI. The CDR3 bases are TGTGCCAGCAGTTACGGTTACAGCCGCACTGGAAACACCATATATTTT. Translation: CASSYGYSRTGNTIYF.

The J gene is TRBJ2-5, the V gene TRBV6-7; perhaps TRBD1 as D (7 bases). TRBV6-7 is labeled an ORF, and its function is uncertain. The germline V and J ends were trimmed by 9 bases and 5 bases, with 13 bases remaining between them. CDR3 size: 12 residues. CDR3 in amino acids: CARLTGRETQYF. The CDR3 bases are TGTGCCAGATTGACAGGGAGGGAGACCCAGTACTTC.

The V gene is TRBV5-1, the J gene TRBJ2-1, with 11 bases lining up with TRBD2. The CDR3 runs to 15 residues. Germline lookup yields CDR1 SGHRS and CDR2 YFSETQ. V was pared by 0 bases and J by 6 bases, with 2 bases of the junction left unmatched. CDR3 DNA sequence: TGCGCCAGCAGCTTGGTTACTAGCGGGGGCAATGAGCAGTTCTTC. Translation gives CASSLVTSGGNEQFF.

The chain employs TRBV27 and TRBJ1-2, with D maybe TRBD1 (5 bases). V was pared by 3 bases and J by 7 bases, with 12 bases between. This CDR3 comprises 13 residues. Germline V lookup: CDR1 MNHEY, CDR2 SMNVEV (reference sequence). The DNA for the CDR3 is TGTGCCAGCAGTTTCTCAGGGCAGGGTGGCTACACCTTC. Protein sequence: CASSFSGQGGYTF.

The rearrangement uses TRBV5-1 and TRBJ1-1; 7 nucleotides align to TRBD1. Germline CDR1 reads SGHRS; CDR2 reads YFSETQ. The CDR3 contains 14 residues. V was clipped by 5 bases and J by 2 bases; unmatched bases: 6. In DNA, the CDR3 is TGCGCCAGCAGTTACTCAGGGGGTAACACTGAAGCTTTCTTT. Translated: CASSYSGGNTEAFF.